Sequencing of this T cell receptor beta chain was carried out in a study of shared clonotypes between healthy human individuals. Deep was the level at which the assay was run. On ten immunoSEQ deep assay plates, unsorted PBMC DNA was sequenced. Sequencing used immunoSEQ multiplex PCR; TCRdb keeps in-frame clones, though not all of them. Of approximately 500,000 clones in the sample, approximately 84% were seen once. The donors, healthy adults who were HIV-negative, had experienced no recent acute infections or vaccinations. Each sample came from a Caucasian adult donor living in Nashville, Tennessee. The source of this sequence is a woman aged 40 to 50 in good health. Some clones in this sample may be carry-over from other donors' samples. The sequenced sample consisted of PBMCs.

The CDR3 nucleotides read TGTGCCAGCAGCCCCTGGGGGGACAGGGGGCTCTATCAGCCCCAGCATTTT. Translation gives CASSPWGDRGLYQPQHF. V gene TRBV28 combines with J gene TRBJ1-5, with 12 bases matching TRBD1. The CDR3 length is 17 residues. Trimming took 6 bases from V and 5 from J; bases not matched to a gene: 11. Germline values: CDR1 MDHEN, CDR2 SYDVKM. The whole variable domain, remainder taken from reference TRBV28 and TRBJ1-5, is DVKVTQSSRYLVKRTGEKVFLECVQDMDHENMFWYRQDPGLGLRLIYFSYDVKMKEKGDIPEGYSVSREKKERFSLILESASTNQTSMYLCASSPWGDRGLYQPQHFGDGTRLSIL.